This TCR beta chain was found in a study of human T cells and chemical hapten exposure. Study-level background: For the roughly 26-week duration of the study, patients were given weekly doses of diphenylcyclopropenone on the scalp.

The time point here: patch test 2, 6 weeks after DPC sensitization. Noted treatment: therapeutic diphenylcyclopropenone sensitization with weekly scalp DPC. This CDR3 is 14 amino acids long. The V gene end was trimmed by 1 base and the J gene end by 4 bases; junction bases not matched to a gene: 2. Germline CDR1 LGHNA, CDR2 YSLEER. For the library, individual cDNA molecules each received unique molecular identifiers. From the RACE reads, TCRdb called clonotypes with MiXCR, one entry per CDR3 protein. The profile shows over 70,000 distinct CDR3 sequences, 11% of them singletons. The TCR originated in a man younger than 35 with alopecia areata. Some clones in this sample may be carry-over from other donors' samples. Sequencing was performed on whole blood, taken in connection with sensitization to the hapten diphenylcyclopropenone (DPC). The chain carries TRBV4-3 and TRBJ1-1; 8 bases fit TRBD1. This CDR3 is CASSQATGGTEAFF. The CDR3 nucleotides are TGCGCCAGCAGCCAAGCCACAGGGGGCACTGAAGCTTTCTTT.